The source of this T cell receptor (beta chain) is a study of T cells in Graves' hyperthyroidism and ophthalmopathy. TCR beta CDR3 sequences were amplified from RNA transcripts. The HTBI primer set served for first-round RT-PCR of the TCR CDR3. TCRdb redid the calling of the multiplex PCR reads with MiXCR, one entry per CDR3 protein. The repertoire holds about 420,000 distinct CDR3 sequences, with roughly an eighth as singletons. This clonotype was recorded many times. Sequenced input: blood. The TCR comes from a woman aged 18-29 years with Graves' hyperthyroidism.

CDR3 sequence: CASSRRPGLAGLPSYEQYF. The CDR3 coding sequence is TGTGCCAGCAGCAGAAGGCCGGGACTAGCGGGACTCCCTTCCTACGAGCAGTACTTC. The chain uses TRBV28 and TRBJ2-7; TRBD2 matches 13 bases. Trimming cost V 6 bases and J 1 base; bases outside gene matches: 15. Germline loops: CDR1 MDHEN, CDR2 SYDVKM. There are 19 residues in the CDR3.